This passage covers 18 T cell receptor beta chains from one sample sequenced in a study of CD8 T cells in Susac syndrome. An amount of RNA that ranged from roughly 0.45 to 1 ug was reverse transcribed with random hexamers. From the immunoSEQ multiplex PCR reads, TCRdb called clonotypes with MiXCR, one entry per CDR3 protein. There are roughly 190,000 distinct CDR3 sequences in the sample; more than 90% occur only once, and around 0.1% lies in the top ten. Sequencing input: CD4+ T cells from PBMCs. The receptors stem from a human donor with Susac syndrome.

The sample holds one count of this clonotype. This chain links TRBV9 with TRBJ2-1; the D gene is possibly TRBD1 (6 bases). The germline V and J ends were trimmed by 4 bases and 2 bases, with 28 bases remaining between them. Germline V gene data show CDR1 as SGDLS and CDR2 as YYNGEE. The CDR3 covers 20 residues. The CDR3 here is CASSPPWSALTRDTYNEQFF. The CDR3 nucleotides are TGTGCCAGCAGCCCCCCGTGGTCCGCGCTAACCCGGGACACCTACAATGAGCAGTTCTTC.

V and J are TRBV5-1 and TRBJ2-1, with TRBD2 matching over 9 bases. This CDR3 is 16 amino acids long. Losses at the gene ends were 2 bases for V and 4 bases for J; bases not matched to a gene: 7. The germline V gene has CDR1 SGHRS and CDR2 YFSETQ. The CDR3 bases are TGCGCCAGCAGCTTCCTGAGCGGGGGGTCTTACAATGAGCAGTTCTTC. Translation: CASSFLSGGSYNEQFF.

This chain links TRBV15 with TRBJ2-1, with D possibly matching TRBD2 (7 bases). V shed 5 bases and J shed 3 bases, with 17 bases lying between them. The CDR3 is 16 residues long. Per the germline V gene, CDR1 is LNHNV and CDR2 is YYDKDF (reference sequence). The CDR3 protein is CATSGSRGGRYNEQFF. The CDR3 DNA reads as TGTGCCACCAGCGGGTCGCGCGGGGGCCGCTACAATGAGCAGTTCTTC.

This clonotype occurred a few times. This chain uses TRBV20-1 with TRBJ1-6; 8 positions agree with TRBD1. Germline V gene sequence: CDR1 DFQATT, CDR2 SNEGSKA (reference sequence). The CDR3 sequence is 16 residues long. V shed 5 bases and J 6 bases; nucleotides not matched to a gene: 12. The CDR3 sequence is CSAPGTGYRANSPLHF. The CDR3 nucleotides are TGCAGTGCTCCCGGGACAGGCTATCGGGCTAATTCACCCCTCCACTTT.

The chain joins TRBV10-3 to TRBJ1-1, with TRBD1 matching over 7 bases. This CDR3 contains 14 residues. The junction had 3 bases not matched to a gene; V was cut back by 3 bases and J by 2 bases. Germline CDR1 is ENHRY and CDR2 is SYGVKD. The CDR3 bases are TGTGCCATCAGTGACTACAGGGGTAACACTGAAGCTTTCTTT. Its translation: CAISDYRGNTEAFF.

The chain employs TRBV5-4 and TRBJ1-2; D remains ambiguous. Germline CDR1 SGHNT, CDR2 YYREEE (reference sequence). The CDR3 length is 14 residues. The ends were cut back, 0 bases at V and 5 bases at J, with 11 bases in the middle. CDR3 residues: CASSLVGWGYGYTF. Written as DNA, the CDR3 is TGTGCCAGCAGCTTGGTTGGCTGGGGATATGGCTACACCTTC. Drawing the rest from reference TRBV5-4 and TRBJ1-2, the complete variable domain is ETGVTQSPTHLIKTRGQQVTLRCSSQSGHNTVSWYQQALGQGPQFIFQYYREEENGRGNFPPRFSGLQFPNYSSELNVNALELDDSALYLCASSLVGWGYGYTFGSGTRLTVV.

This chain connects TRBV19 to TRBJ2-2; no clear D. This CDR3 has 15 amino acids. The V gene lost 7 bases and the J gene lost 0 bases, with 12 bases spanning the gap. Germline V lookup: CDR1 LNHDA, CDR2 SQIVND (reference sequence). The CDR3 protein is CASNPSAANTGELFF. The CDR3 nucleotides are TGTGCCAGTAACCCAAGCGCCGCGAACACCGGGGAGCTGTTTTTT.

In its sample, this clonotype was seen a few times. V is TRBV18 and J is TRBJ2-1, with 14 bases lining up with TRBD2. Germline-derived CDR1 and CDR2 are KGHSH and LQKENI. The CDR3 is 17 residues long. J lost 0 bases, V lost 8 bases, and 6 bases had no gene match. This CDR3 reads CASRTSGGLSSYNEQFF. The CDR3, as DNA: TGTGCCAGCCGGACTAGCGGGGGGCTAAGCTCCTACAATGAGCAGTTCTTC.

The gene calls are TRBV5-1 and TRBJ2-7, with 11 positions matching TRBD1. Germline CDR1 SGHRS, CDR2 YFSETQ. The CDR3 length is 15 residues. The V and J ends lost 4 bases and 1 base, in that order; junction bases with no gene match: 4. The CDR3 spells CASSAGTGGSYEQYF. The CDR3 coding sequence is TGCGCCAGCAGCGCAGGGACAGGGGGTTCCTACGAGCAGTACTTC.

The J gene is TRBJ2-5, the V gene TRBV20-1, with D hard to call. The CDR3 sequence is 11 residues long. Germline values: CDR1 DFQATT, CDR2 SNEGSKA (reference sequence). V was clipped by 4 bases and J by 3 bases, with 6 bases between them. The CDR3 bases are TGCAGTGCTATTACAGAAGAGACCCAGTACTTC. This encodes CSAITEETQYF.

The rearrangement joins TRBV6-5 to TRBJ2-5; 7 nucleotides align to TRBD2. After removal of 6 bases from V and 4 bases from J, the junction contained 11 bases not matched to a gene. CDR3 size: 15 residues. Germline V gives CDR1 MNHEY, CDR2 SVGAGI. The chain's CDR3 is CASSHTFGGSETQYF. The DNA for the CDR3 is TGTGCCAGCAGCCATACATTCGGGGGGTCAGAGACCCAGTACTTC.

The V call is TRBV20-1, the J call TRBJ2-3; 12 nucleotides line up with TRBD2. Per germline, CDR1 DFQATT and CDR2 SNEGSKA (reference sequence). The length of the CDR3 is 16 residues. Trimming removed 3 bases from V and 8 bases from J; junction bases left unmatched: 12. The CDR3 DNA sequence: TGCAGTGCTAGGGTCTCCTCTAGCGGGGGGGCTGGTACGCAGTATTTT. Translated, it gives CSARVSSSGGAGTQYF.

The V gene is TRBV18, the J gene TRBJ1-1; the D is unclear. Germline loops: CDR1 KGHSH, CDR2 LQKENI. This CDR3 region has 15 residues. V was cut by 4 bases and J by 5 bases, with 17 bases left in between. CDR3 DNA: TGTGCCAGCTCACAGGCAGGCAAGGTTCGAACTGAAGCTTTCTTT. Its translation: CASSQAGKVRTEAFF.

A single count supports this clonotype. This sequence joins TRBV14 and TRBJ1-2, with a possible D match to TRBD1 (5 bases). V gave up 4 bases and J gave up 3 bases, with 12 bases separating them. Germline assignment: CDR1 SGHDN and CDR2 FVKESK. The CDR3 sequence is 14 residues long. DNA for the CDR3: TGTGCCAGCAGCCCTTTACAGGAATACTATGGCTACACCTTC. It translates to CASSPLQEYYGYTF.

The V call is TRBV2, the J call TRBJ2-5, with TRBD2 matching 8 bases. The CDR3 is 17 amino acids. Germline V CDR1 and CDR2: SNHLY, FYNNEI. The V segment lost 7 bases and the J segment 3 bases; nucleotides outside the gene matches: 16. The DNA for the CDR3 is TGTGCCAGCACCGTTTCCTTGACGGGACTAGGGGAAGAGACCCAGTACTTC. It yields the protein CASTVSLTGLGEETQYF.

The gene calls are TRBV7-9 and TRBJ2-1; TRBD2 agrees at 10 bases. The ends lost 2 bases at V and 4 bases at J; junction bases unmatched: 2. Germline V gene data show CDR1 as SEHNR and CDR2 as FQNEAQ (reference sequence). The CDR3 spans 15 residues. The CDR3 loop is CASSLLAGAYNEQFF. In nucleotides, the CDR3 is TGTGCCAGCAGCTTACTAGCGGGGGCATACAATGAGCAGTTCTTC.

The chain joins TRBV10-3 to TRBJ2-5; D gene ambiguous. CDR1 is ENHRY and CDR2 is SYGVKD in the germline V gene. V lost 7 bases, J lost 3 bases, and 12 bases lay in between. This CDR3 spans 13 amino acids. CDR3 in DNA: TGTGCCATCACCCCGCGTAAGGAAGAGACCCAGTACTTC. Its protein product is CAITPRKEETQYF.

The chain links TRBV10-3 to TRBJ2-6; TRBD1 might be the D (6 bases). This CDR3 has 18 residues. CDR1 and CDR2 from the germline V gene are ENHRY and SYGVKD. The ends were cut back, 1 base at V and 0 bases at J, with 13 bases in the middle. CDR3 protein: CAISEWPGHNSGANVLTF. The CDR3 region has the DNA TGTGCCATCAGTGAGTGGCCGGGACATAACTCTGGGGCCAACGTCCTGACTTTC.